This T cell receptor beta chain was captured by sequencing in a study of T cells in Graves' hyperthyroidism and ophthalmopathy. Study conclusions and caveats: Blood held most thyroid clonotypes expanded above 0.001 frequency. A model built on 13 V-J features separated ophthalmopathy from stable hyperthyroidism.

The CDR3 spans 12 residues. V lost 0 bases to trimming and J lost 8 bases, with 5 bases between them. Germline lookup yields CDR1 SGHVS and CDR2 FNYEAQ. Among ophthalmopathy patients, the Clinical Activity Score reached at least 3, the NOSPECS grade reached at least 4, and duration remained under 3 months. It was 10 ml of fresh peripheral blood that supplied the PBMCs. Researchers took RNA transcripts and amplified the TCR beta CDR3 regions from them. The HTBI primer set was used in a first-round RT-PCR of the TCR CDR3. MiXCR was run by TCRdb on the multiplex PCR reads, yielding one entry per CDR3 protein. Of 530,000 or so distinct CDR3 sequences in the sample, roughly 15% were seen once. Worth noting for this clonotype: Its specificity is unknown.

The receptor comes from a woman aged 18-29 years with Graves' ophthalmopathy. The V call is TRBV7-6, the J call TRBJ2-1; D perhaps matches TRBD1 (5 bases). The sample taken for sequencing was blood. The CDR3 is CASSLARDEQFF. The CDR3 DNA reads as TGTGCCAGCAGCTTAGCCAGGGATGAGCAGTTCTTC.